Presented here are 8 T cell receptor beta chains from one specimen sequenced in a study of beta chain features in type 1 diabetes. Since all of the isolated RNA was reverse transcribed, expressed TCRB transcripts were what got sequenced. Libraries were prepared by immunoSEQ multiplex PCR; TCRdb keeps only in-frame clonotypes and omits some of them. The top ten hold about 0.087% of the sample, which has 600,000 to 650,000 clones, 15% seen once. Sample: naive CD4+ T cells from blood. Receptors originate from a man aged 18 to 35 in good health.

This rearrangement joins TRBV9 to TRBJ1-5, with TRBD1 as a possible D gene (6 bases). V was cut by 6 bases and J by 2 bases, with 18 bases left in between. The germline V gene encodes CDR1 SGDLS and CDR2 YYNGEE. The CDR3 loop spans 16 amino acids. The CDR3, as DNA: TGTGCCAGCAAACTCCCGAGGGGGGACGGCAATCAGCCCCAGCATTTT. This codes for CASKLPRGDGNQPQHF.

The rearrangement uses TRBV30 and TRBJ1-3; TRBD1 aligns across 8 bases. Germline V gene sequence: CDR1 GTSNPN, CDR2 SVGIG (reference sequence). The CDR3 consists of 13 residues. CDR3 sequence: CAWDRSSGNTIYF. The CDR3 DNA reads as TGTGCGTGGGACAGGAGCTCTGGAAACACCATATATTTT. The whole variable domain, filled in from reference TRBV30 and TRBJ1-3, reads SQTIHQWPATLVQPVGSPLSLECTVEGTSNPNLYWYRQAAGRGLQLLFYSVGIGQISSEVPQNLSASRPQDRQFILSSKKLLLSDSGFYLCAWDRSSGNTIYFGEGSWLTVV.

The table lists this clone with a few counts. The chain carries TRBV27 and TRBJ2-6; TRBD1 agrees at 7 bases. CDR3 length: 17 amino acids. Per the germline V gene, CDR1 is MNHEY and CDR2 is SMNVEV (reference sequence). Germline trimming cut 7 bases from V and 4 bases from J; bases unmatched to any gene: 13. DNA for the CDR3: TGTGCCAGCAAAGCGGACAGGTTGGACTCAGGGGCCAACGTCCTGACTTTC. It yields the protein CASKADRLDSGANVLTF. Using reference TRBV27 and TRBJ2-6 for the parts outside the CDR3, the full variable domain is EAQVTQNPRYLITVTGKKLTVTCSQNMNHEYMSWYRQDPGLGLRQIYYSMNVEVTDKGDVPEGYKVSRKEKRNFPLILESPSPNQTSLYFCASKADRLDSGANVLTFGAGSRLTVL.

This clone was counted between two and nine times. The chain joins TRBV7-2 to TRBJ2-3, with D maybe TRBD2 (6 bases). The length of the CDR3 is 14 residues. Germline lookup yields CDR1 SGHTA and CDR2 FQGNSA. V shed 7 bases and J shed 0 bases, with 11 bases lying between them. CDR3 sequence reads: CASNAGYSTDTQYF. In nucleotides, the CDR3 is TGTGCCAGCAACGCGGGGTATAGCACAGATACGCAGTATTTT.

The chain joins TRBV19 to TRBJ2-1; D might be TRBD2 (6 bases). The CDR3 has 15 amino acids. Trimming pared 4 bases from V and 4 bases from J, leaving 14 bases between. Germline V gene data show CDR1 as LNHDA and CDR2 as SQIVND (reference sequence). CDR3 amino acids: CASSSRGSNYNEQFF. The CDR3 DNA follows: TGTGCCAGTAGTAGTCGGGGGAGCAATTACAATGAGCAGTTCTTC.

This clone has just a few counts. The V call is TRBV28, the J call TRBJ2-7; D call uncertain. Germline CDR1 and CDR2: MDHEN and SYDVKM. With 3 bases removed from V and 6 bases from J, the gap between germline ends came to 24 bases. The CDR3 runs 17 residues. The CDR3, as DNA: TGTGCCAGCAGTTTTCCCCTGCCGTGGAGTGGCTTGGGCGAGCAGTACTTC. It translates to CASSFPLPWSGLGEQYF. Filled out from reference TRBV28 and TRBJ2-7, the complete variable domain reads DVKVTQSSRYLVKRTGEKVFLECVQDMDHENMFWYRQDPGLGLRLIYFSYDVKMKEKGDIPEGYSVSREKKERFSLILESASTNQTSMYLCASSFPLPWSGLGEQYFGPGTRLTVT.

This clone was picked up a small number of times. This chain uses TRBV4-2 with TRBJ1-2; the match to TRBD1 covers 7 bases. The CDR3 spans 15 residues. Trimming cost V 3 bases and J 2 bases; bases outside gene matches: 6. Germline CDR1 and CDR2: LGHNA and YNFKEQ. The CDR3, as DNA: TGTGCCAGCAGCCATTGGGACAGCCCCAACTATGGCTACACCTTC. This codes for CASSHWDSPNYGYTF.

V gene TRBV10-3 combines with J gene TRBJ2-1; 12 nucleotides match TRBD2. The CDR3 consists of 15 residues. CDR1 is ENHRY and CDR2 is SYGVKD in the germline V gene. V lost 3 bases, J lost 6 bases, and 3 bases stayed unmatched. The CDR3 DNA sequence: TGTGCCATCAGTGAAACTAGCGGGGGGAGCAATGAGCAGTTCTTC. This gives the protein CAISETSGGSNEQFF.